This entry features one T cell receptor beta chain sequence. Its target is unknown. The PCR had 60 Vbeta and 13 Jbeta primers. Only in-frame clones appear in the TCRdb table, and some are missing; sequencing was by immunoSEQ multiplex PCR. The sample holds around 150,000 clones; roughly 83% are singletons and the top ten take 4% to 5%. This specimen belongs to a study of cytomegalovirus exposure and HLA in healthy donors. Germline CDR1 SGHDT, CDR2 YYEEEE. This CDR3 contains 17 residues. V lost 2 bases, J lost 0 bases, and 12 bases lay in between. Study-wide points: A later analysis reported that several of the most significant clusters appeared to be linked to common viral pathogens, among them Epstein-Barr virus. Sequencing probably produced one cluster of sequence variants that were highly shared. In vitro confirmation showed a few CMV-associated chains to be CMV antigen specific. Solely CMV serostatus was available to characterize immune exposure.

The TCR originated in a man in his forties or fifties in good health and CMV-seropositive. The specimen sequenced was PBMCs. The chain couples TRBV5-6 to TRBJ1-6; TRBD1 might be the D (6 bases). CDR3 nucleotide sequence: TGTGCCAGCAGCTTCCACCAGGGGAGCTCCTATAATTCACCCCTCCACTTT. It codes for CASSFHQGSSYNSPLHF.